Here is one T cell receptor beta chain with its context. This sample was taken from a study of control samples from healthy donors and cancer patients. Trimming stripped 3 bases from V and 0 bases from J, with 8 bases between. Germline lookup yields CDR1 SGHNT and CDR2 YENEEA. The CDR3 runs 14 residues. Sequencing was performed with immunoSEQ multiplex PCR; in TCRdb, only in-frame clones are kept and a portion is missing. The table lists approximately 120,000 clones, around 88% of them singletons, with 15% to 20% in the top ten. The sequence was collected from a woman in her fifties or sixties in good health. The V call is TRBV11-3, the J call TRBJ1-1; D remains ambiguous. The specimen was blood. CDR3 protein: CASSLTALNTEAFF. As DNA, the CDR3 is TGTGCCAGCAGCTTGACCGCGTTGAACACTGAAGCTTTCTTT.